This T cell receptor (beta chain) was captured by sequencing in a study of T cell changes during pregnancy in multiple sclerosis. Libraries were prepared by immunoSEQ multiplex PCR; TCRdb keeps only in-frame clonotypes and omits some of them. The sample shows about 50,000 clones, roughly 92% of them seen only once. The material sequenced was CD4+ T cells from peripheral blood mononuclear cells, taken in the third trimester of pregnancy. The sequence derives from a female donor with multiple sclerosis, enrolled in a pregnancy study.

DNA of the CDR3: TGTGCCAGCAGCCTTGACAGGGGCCGAGGGTATGGCTACACCTTC. It is translated as CASSLDRGRGYGYTF. The chain joins TRBV5-5 to TRBJ1-2; 8 bases align to TRBD1. The CDR3 runs 15 residues. Germline-derived CDR1 and CDR2 are SGHKS and YYEKEE (reference sequence). V lost 4 bases to trimming and J lost 5 bases; unmatched junction nucleotides: 10.